This T cell receptor beta chain was identified during a study of blood T cells in healthy people across ages. Study-level results: Diversity estimates drawn from one million T cells were deemed underestimates. As age increased, TCR beta diversity per million T cells fell in a roughly linear fashion.

For the second PCR, which ran for about 7 to 11 cycles, a sample-barcoded 5' primer and a J-beta primer mix were used. Every cDNA was tagged by a template-switch adaptor with 12 random nucleotides. One entry per CDR3 protein, called by TCRdb with MiXCR from the 5' RACE reads. This table holds 650,000 to 900,000 distinct CDR3 sequences, approximately 67% found once. This clonotype was counted a few times. No antigen is known for it. Every donor contributed about 10 milliliters of peripheral blood by blood draw. Germline values: CDR1 SNHLY, CDR2 FYNNEI. V lost 7 bases, J lost 8 bases, and 18 bases lay in between. This CDR3 is built from 14 residues.

The clonotype comes from a man aged 25 to 40 in good health. The genes are TRBV2 and TRBJ2-1; D is ambiguous. Input material: blood. The CDR3: CASIKGETVHEQFF. The CDR3 DNA reads TGTGCCAGCATAAAGGGTGAAACTGTTCATGAGCAGTTCTTC.